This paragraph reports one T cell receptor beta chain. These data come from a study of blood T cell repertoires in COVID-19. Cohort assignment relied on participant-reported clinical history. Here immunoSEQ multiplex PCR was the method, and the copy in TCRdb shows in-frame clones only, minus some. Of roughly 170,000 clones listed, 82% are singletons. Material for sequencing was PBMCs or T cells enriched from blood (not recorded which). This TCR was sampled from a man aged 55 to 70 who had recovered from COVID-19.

CDR3 DNA sequence: TGTGCCAGCAGTTACAGGGTCAGGAACACTGAAGCTTTCTTT. It yields the protein CASSYRVRNTEAFF. The chain links TRBV28 to TRBJ1-1; perhaps TRBD1 as D (6 bases). CDR1 and CDR2 (germline): MDHEN, SYDVKM. Deletions cut 4 bases from V and 1 base from J, with 10 bases between. The CDR3 is made up of 14 amino acids.